The T cell receptor beta chain under discussion was sequenced for a study of T cell changes during pregnancy in multiple sclerosis. This CDR3 has 14 residues. Per germline, CDR1 SNHLY and CDR2 FYNNEI. V gave up 4 bases and J gave up 2 bases, with 11 bases separating them. The data were produced by immunoSEQ multiplex PCR, yet TCRdb's version contains in-frame clones alone and is incomplete. Counted here are about 57,000 clones, almost 95% occurring once; the ten biggest clones make up 0.7% to 0.9%. This chain uses TRBV2 with TRBJ1-2; D ambiguous. Here the sequenced sample was CD4+ T cells from peripheral blood mononuclear cells, taken in the third trimester of pregnancy. This sequence originates from a female donor with multiple sclerosis, enrolled in a pregnancy study. The CDR3: CASSGRGENYGYTF. The CDR3 DNA is TGTGCCAGCAGTGGTAGAGGAGAGAACTATGGCTACACCTTC.